What follows are 9 T cell receptor beta chains derived from one specimen sequenced in a study of T-cell reconstitution after alpha-beta-depleted transplantation in children. Preparation of the TCRbeta library used unique molecular identifiers. TCRdb fed the PCR reads into MiXCR, producing one record per CDR3 protein. The profile shows 600,000 or so distinct CDR3 sequences, roughly 23% of them singletons. Sequencing used PBMCs, mostly from graft donor cells, obtained 360 days after TCRalphabeta/CD19-depleted stem cell transplant. The receptors originated from a boy under two years old who had a stem cell transplant for acute myeloid leukemia, so the T cells may come from the graft donor.

This clonotype was recorded a few times. The CDR3 DNA reads TGTGCCAGCAGCCAAGATTTGGGATACGAGCAGTACTTC. It encodes CASSQDLGYEQYF. The rearrangement uses TRBV4-2 and TRBJ2-7; the D is unclear. The CDR3 has 13 amino acids. Trimming shortened V by 0 bases and J by 4 bases, and 7 bases separated the two germline ends. The germline V gene has CDR1 LGHNA and CDR2 YNFKEQ.

The chain combines TRBV12-3 or TRBV12-4 with TRBJ2-7, with 8 bases matching TRBD1. V lost 5 bases, J lost 1 base, and 4 bases stayed unmatched. The CDR3 has 14 residues. This chain's CDR3 is CASSGQGRSYEQYF. The DNA of the CDR3 is TGTGCCAGCAGTGGACAGGGCAGATCCTACGAGCAGTACTTC.

The chain has TRBV15 and TRBJ1-5, with D perhaps TRBD1 (6 bases). Trimming took off 7 bases at V and 6 bases at J, with 16 bases between the two ends. CDR1 is LNHNV, CDR2 YYDKDF, per germline (reference sequence). CDR3 length equals 14 residues. In DNA, the CDR3 is TGTGCCACCATGTTAAGGGGGAGCGGTCAGCCCCAGCATTTT. It yields the protein CATMLRGSGQPQHF. Combining the CDR3 with reference TRBV15 and TRBJ1-5 gives the whole variable domain DAMVIQNPRYQVTQFGKPVTLSCSQTLNHNVMYWYQQKSSQAPKLLFHYYDKDFNNEADTPDNFQSRRPNTSFCFLDIRSPGLGDTAMYLCATMLRGSGQPQHFGDGTRLSIL.

A few counts support this clonotype. This sequence joins TRBV25-1 and TRBJ2-5; D is unresolved. The CDR3 runs 9 residues. Trimming shortened V by 7 bases and J by 7 bases, and 4 bases separated the two germline ends. Germline lookup yields CDR1 MGHDK and CDR2 SYGVNS. This chain's CDR3 is CASKGTQYF. The CDR3 bases are TGTGCCAGCAAAGGGACCCAGTACTTC.

This clonotype was counted between two and nine times. The chain couples TRBV5-5 to TRBJ2-7; D is possibly TRBD1 (5 bases). The CDR3 is 15 amino acids. The germline gives CDR1 SGHKS, CDR2 YYEKEE (reference sequence). Trimming removed 4 bases from V and 1 base from J, with 15 bases in between. The CDR3 protein is CASSPQGTSSYEQYV. CDR3 in DNA: TGTGCCAGCAGCCCCCAGGGAACTTCATCCTACGAGCAGTACGTC.

The CDR3 sequence: CASSLPQEGEQYF. DNA of the CDR3: TGTGCCAGCAGCTTACCTCAAGAGGGAGAGCAGTACTTC. This rearrangement joins TRBV7-3 to TRBJ2-7; possibly TRBD2 for D (5 bases). The V gene lost 2 bases and the J gene lost 7 bases, with 12 bases spanning the gap. CDR1 and CDR2 (germline): SGHTA, FQGTGA. The CDR3 sequence is 13 residues long. Combining the CDR3 with reference TRBV7-3 and TRBJ2-7 gives the whole variable domain GAGVSQTPSNKVTEKGKYVELRCDPISGHTALYWYRQSLGQGPEFLIYFQGTGAADDSGLPNDRFFAVRPEGSVSTLKIQRTERGDSAVYLCASSLPQEGEQYFGPGTRLTVT.

The V and J genes are TRBV28 and TRBJ2-7, with D perhaps assigned TRBD1 or TRBD2 (5 bases each). The CDR3 length is 14 residues. Trimming shortened V by 3 bases and J by 2 bases, and 11 bases separated the two germline ends. CDR1 and CDR2 from the germline V gene are MDHEN and SYDVKM. The CDR3 nucleotides read TGTGCCAGCAGTTTGTGGGGGAACACCTACGAGCAGTACGTC. It encodes CASSLWGNTYEQYV.

This clonotype was recorded at least ten times. The genes are TRBV6-5 and TRBJ2-3; D not certain. The CDR3 has 15 residues. Trimming cost V 5 bases and J 0 bases, with 12 bases left between them. CDR1 and CDR2 (germline): MNHEY, SVGAGI. The CDR3 loop is CASSPKGRSTDTQYF. The CDR3 coding sequence is TGTGCCAGCAGTCCGAAGGGTCGAAGCACAGATACGCAGTATTTT.

A few counts support this clonotype. This rearrangement joins TRBV29-1 to TRBJ2-7; D possibly corresponds to TRBD1 (5 bases). Deletions cut 5 bases from V and 8 bases from J, with 19 bases between. Germline V CDR1 and CDR2: SQVTM, ANQGSEA. This CDR3 contains 13 residues. The CDR3 DNA is TGCAGCGTTAAGCCGCTGACAGATCCTCAGCAGTACTTC. Protein sequence: CSVKPLTDPQQYF.